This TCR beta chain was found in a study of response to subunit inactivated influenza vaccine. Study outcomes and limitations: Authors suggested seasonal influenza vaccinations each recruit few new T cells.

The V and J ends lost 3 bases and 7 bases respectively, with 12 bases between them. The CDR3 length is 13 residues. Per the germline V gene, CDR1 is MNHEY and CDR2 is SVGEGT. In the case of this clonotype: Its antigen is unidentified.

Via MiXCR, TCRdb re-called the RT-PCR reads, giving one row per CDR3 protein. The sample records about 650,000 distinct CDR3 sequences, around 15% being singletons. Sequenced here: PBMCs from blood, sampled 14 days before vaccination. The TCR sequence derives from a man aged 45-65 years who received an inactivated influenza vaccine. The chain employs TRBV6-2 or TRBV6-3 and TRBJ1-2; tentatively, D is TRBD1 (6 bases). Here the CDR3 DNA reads TGTGCCAGCAGTTATCAGGGGCGGAGTGGCTACACCTTC. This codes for CASSYQGRSGYTF.